The T cell receptor (beta chain) under discussion was sequenced for a study of CD8 T cells in ankylosing spondylitis. Findings of the study overall: Within ankylosing spondylitis blood, a TCR beta motif made up of seven or eight highly homologous variants appeared to be characteristic.

For TCR beta, libraries came from quantitative 5'-RACE with molecular barcodes. TCRdb independently ran MiXCR on the 5' RACE reads; one entry per CDR3 protein. This table holds tens of thousands of distinct CDR3 sequences, roughly 7.9% found once. Germline loops: CDR1 SGHNT, CDR2 YYREEE (reference sequence). The CDR3 is 16 residues long. Germline trimming cut 0 bases from V and 4 bases from J; bases unmatched to any gene: 3. As to this clonotype: Its cognate antigen is unknown.

The sample was blood, either unsorted or a sorted T cell fraction (not recorded which). The chain employs TRBV5-4 and TRBJ2-1, with 11 bases identical to TRBD2. This TCR was sampled from a male donor with ankylosing spondylitis or in good health (not recorded which). CDR3 in amino acids: CASSLGGLAVYNEQFF. The CDR3 DNA sequence: TGTGCCAGCAGCTTGGGGGGACTAGCGGTTTACAATGAGCAGTTCTTC.